The next 17 T cell receptor beta chains were all read from a single sample in a study of T-cell memory formation after mild COVID-19. TCRdb processed the 5' RACE reads anew with MiXCR; each CDR3 protein has one entry. The sample contains 110,000 or so distinct CDR3 sequences, 22% of which appear only once. Sequencing used PBMCs or a T cell subset sorted from them (not recorded which). All receptors come from a man younger than 35 who had mild COVID-19 (a few samples of this study predate the infection). Cell type and time point are not known.

The chain is built from TRBV11-2 and TRBJ2-7; no reliable D call. CDR3 length equals 12 residues. The germline V gene has CDR1 SGHAT and CDR2 FQNNGV. Trimming cost V 5 bases and J 6 bases, with 11 bases left between them. Here the CDR3 DNA reads TGTGCCAGCAGCCACGGGTCGGGCGAGCAGTACTTC. This gives the protein CASSHGSGEQYF.

This clonotype was counted only a few times. The chain recombines TRBV9 with TRBJ2-2; D might be TRBD2 (7 bases). V was shortened by 4 bases and J by 4 bases, with 17 bases between the two germline ends. This CDR3 contains 16 residues. From germline, CDR1 is SGDLS and CDR2 YYNGEE. CDR3 in amino acids: CASSLAGALLTGELFF. In DNA, the CDR3 is TGTGCCAGCAGCCTCGCGGGGGCCCTTCTCACCGGGGAGCTGTTTTTT.

This clonotype was counted a few times. The gene calls are TRBV7-2 and TRBJ2-3, with D maybe TRBD1 (6 bases). Germline CDR1 and CDR2: SGHTA and FQGNSA. V was trimmed by 4 bases and J by 2 bases, leaving 13 bases between them. The CDR3 is 15 residues long. The CDR3 DNA reads as TGTGCCAGCAGCTCTAATTGGGACATCACAGATACGCAGTATTTT. This sequence encodes CASSSNWDITDTQYF.

This clonotype has a handful of counts. V is TRBV7-9 and J is TRBJ1-1, with D perhaps TRBD1 (5 bases). The CDR3 runs 11 residues. The germline gives CDR1 SEHNR, CDR2 FQNEAQ (reference sequence). Trimming pared 5 bases from V and 8 bases from J, leaving 9 bases between. The CDR3 loop is CASSRGEEAFF. CDR3 nucleotides: TGTGCCAGCAGCCGAGGGGAGGAAGCTTTCTTT.

The CDR3 spells CSARVLAGTGTEAFF. CDR3 DNA: TGCAGTGCTAGAGTTTTGGCGGGGACGGGCACTGAAGCTTTCTTT. V is TRBV20-1 and J is TRBJ1-1; possible D gene TRBD1, 5 bases. The CDR3 totals 15 residues. Germline V gene sequence: CDR1 DFQATT, CDR2 SNEGSKA (reference sequence). V was clipped by 1 base and J by 4 bases, with 16 bases between them.

V gene TRBV6-2 or TRBV6-3 combines with J gene TRBJ1-2; possibly TRBD1 for D (5 bases). Trimming took 2 bases from V and 8 from J, leaving 9 bases between them. Germline assignment: CDR1 MNHEY and CDR2 SVGEGT. The CDR3 has 12 amino acids. CDR3 residues: CASSYAGRGYTF. CDR3 nucleotide sequence: TGTGCCAGCAGTTACGCAGGGCGCGGCTACACCTTC.

This clonotype has just a few counts. The V gene is TRBV6-5, the J gene TRBJ1-5; D is uncertain. The germline V and J ends were trimmed by 6 bases and 4 bases, with 16 bases remaining between them. The CDR3 loop spans 15 amino acids. Germline CDR1 is MNHEY and CDR2 is SVGAGI. CDR3 DNA: TGTGCCAGCAGGCGACGGGGAGTGGGGAATCAGCCCCAGCATTTT. This translates into CASRRRGVGNQPQHF.

The genes are TRBV13 and TRBJ2-5; D gene uncertain. Germline CDR1 is PRHDT and CDR2 is FYEKMQ (reference sequence). The CDR3 totals 14 residues. The V end lost 5 bases, the J end lost 3 bases, and 13 bases lay between the germline ends. CDR3 bases: TGTGCCAGCAGCCGAGGATCCGGAGAAGAGACCCAGTACTTC. Translation: CASSRGSGEETQYF. Variable domain in full (rest from reference TRBV13 and TRBJ2-5): AAGVIQSPRHLIKEKRETATLKCYPIPRHDTVYWYQQGPGQDPQFLISFYEKMQSDKGSIPDRFSAQQFSDYHSELNMSSLELGDSALYFCASSRGSGEETQYFGPGTRLLVL.

The chain recombines TRBV6-5 with TRBJ1-5, with 8 nucleotides matching TRBD1. Germline-derived CDR1 and CDR2 are MNHEY and SVGAGI. This CDR3 has 18 amino acids. Trimming at V came to 2 bases and at J to 4 bases, leaving 13 bases not matched to a gene. CDR3 amino acids: CASSYRRDGTGLNQPQHF. In DNA form, the CDR3 reads TGTGCCAGCAGTTACCGGAGAGACGGGACAGGATTAAATCAGCCCCAGCATTTT.

This chain links TRBV27 with TRBJ2-1, with D perhaps matching TRBD1 (6 bases). CDR1 is MNHEY and CDR2 is SMNVEV in the germline V gene (reference sequence). This CDR3 spans 16 amino acids. The V end was cut by 5 bases, the J end by 2 bases, with 16 bases between. CDR3 nucleotides: TGTGCCAGCAGTGCTGTGGTGACAGGACCCTACAATGAGCAGTTCTTC. It codes for CASSAVVTGPYNEQFF.

This chain connects TRBV4-1 to TRBJ1-2; no definite D call. CDR1 MGHRA and CDR2 YSYEKL come from the germline V gene. CDR3 size: 15 residues. V was trimmed by 4 bases and J by 0 bases, leaving 12 bases between them. CDR3: CASSPELAPNYGYTF. CDR3 in DNA: TGCGCCAGCAGCCCGGAGTTGGCACCTAACTATGGCTACACCTTC.

This clonotype was seen more than once but under ten times. The chain uses TRBV4-3 and TRBJ2-7; D remains ambiguous. The germline CDR1 and CDR2 sequences are LGHNA and YSLEER. This CDR3 has 14 amino acids. The V gene lost 1 base and the J gene lost 5 bases, with 12 bases spanning the gap. In nucleotides, the CDR3 is TGCGCCAGCAGCCAAGGCACCCTTGACCACGAGCAGTACTTC. It specifies CASSQGTLDHEQYF.

The V call is TRBV12-3 or TRBV12-4, the J call TRBJ2-1; D remains unclear. The CDR3 has 11 amino acids. V was clipped by 3 bases and J by 7 bases, with 4 bases between them. This CDR3 is CASSFNNEQFF. CDR3 sequence (DNA): TGTGCCAGCAGTTTCAATAATGAGCAGTTCTTC.

This clonotype was seen more than once but under ten times. This chain joins TRBV4-3 and TRBJ2-7; D unclear. Trimming stripped 3 bases from V and 3 bases from J, with 21 bases between. The CDR3 totals 17 residues. Per the germline V gene, CDR1 is LGHNA and CDR2 is YSLEER. CDR3 bases: TGCGCCAGCAGCCAGTCCCCGGCGGCCGCAATTTACTACGAGCAGTACTTC. Amino acid sequence: CASSQSPAAAIYYEQYF.

V gene TRBV5-6 combines with J gene TRBJ1-1; D gene uncertain. The V and J ends lost 4 bases and 0 bases respectively, with 4 bases between them. From germline, CDR1 is SGHDT and CDR2 YYEEEE. This CDR3 is 12 amino acids long. In nucleotides, the CDR3 is TGTGCCAGCAGCCCCTTGAACACTGAAGCTTTCTTT. Translated: CASSPLNTEAFF.

The V gene is TRBV5-1, the J gene TRBJ1-1, with D uncertain. Germline CDR1 reads SGHRS; CDR2 reads YFSETQ. The CDR3 spans 13 residues. V gave up 0 bases and J gave up 7 bases, with 10 bases separating them. In DNA form, the CDR3 reads TGCGCCAGCAGCTTGGAGGACGGGCATGAAGCTTTCTTT. It codes for CASSLEDGHEAFF. The full variable domain, in which reference TRBV5-1 and TRBJ1-1 provide the parts outside the CDR3, is KAGVTQTPRYLIKTRGQQVTLSCSPISGHRSVSWYQQTPGQGLQFLFEYFSETQRNKGNFPGRFSGRQFSNSRSEMNVSTLELGDSALYLCASSLEDGHEAFFGQGTRLTVV.

This clonotype was counted only a few times. V is TRBV6-2 or TRBV6-3 and J is TRBJ2-7; 7 bases map to TRBD2. J lost 2 bases, V lost 4 bases, and 2 bases had no gene match. This CDR3 is built from 13 residues. The germline V gene encodes CDR1 MNHEY and CDR2 SVGEGT. The CDR3 region has the DNA TGTGCCAGCAGTTCCGGGACTACCTACGAGCAGTACTTC. This codes for CASSSGTTYEQYF.